Below, one TCR beta chain is given with its context. The antigen remains unidentified. CDR3 length: 15 amino acids. With V trimmed by 0 bases and J by 7 bases, 5 bases remained unmatched. Germline V CDR1 and CDR2: MNHEY, SMNVEV (reference sequence). Building the TCR beta libraries relied on iRepertoire HTBI primers, and CDR3 regions underwent Arm-PCR. From the multiplex PCR reads, TCRdb called clonotypes with MiXCR, one entry per CDR3 protein. Among about 440,000 distinct CDR3 sequences, 14% to 15% were seen once, and the ten largest hold approximately 15%. The data were taken from a study of regulatory T cells in long-lasting Graves disease. Study overall: Antithyroid drugs had been taken under 3 months by newly diagnosed Graves' patients. Study-level points and caveats: There was favoring of TRBV28, TRBJ1-2 and TRBJ2-5 in persistent disease. Persistent Graves' cases showed lower TCR diversity than newly diagnosed cases.

Specified time point: newly diagnosed GD, antithyroid drugs for less than 3 months. Construction of the TCR library relied on RNA isolated from PBMCs. These data were likewise used in another study, on T cells in Graves' hyperthyroidism and ophthalmopathy. According to that study: First-round RT-PCR targeting the TCR CDR3 was performed with the HTBI primer set.

This sequence originates from a woman in her twenties or thirties with Graves disease. Sequencing was performed on peripheral blood mononuclear cells (PBMCs), taken at new diagnosis, from a patient treated with antithyroid drugs. The chain uses TRBV27 and TRBJ2-5; 10 nucleotides align to TRBD1. The CDR3 DNA follows: TGTGCCAGCAGTTTATCGGGACAGGGGCCCTGGACCCAGTACTTC. Its translation is CASSLSGQGPWTQYF.